Relative to its sample, the clone carrying this TCR beta chain is medium-sized. These data come from a study of T cells after somatic rescue of genetic block. The germline V gene has CDR1 LNHDA and CDR2 SQIVND (reference sequence). CDR3 length: 15 amino acids. Unmatched junction bases numbered 2, after V lost 3 bases and J lost 0 bases. TCRdb keeps only in-frame clones here, not all; method: immunoSEQ multiplex PCR. Altogether fewer than 15,000 clones are present, about 70% being singletons, with the ten largest covering about 26%. The chain is built from TRBV19 and TRBJ2-1; 7 positions agree with TRBD1. The sequencing sample was made of peripheral blood mononuclear cells (PBMCs). The TCR comes from a young man. DNA of the CDR3: TGTGCCAGTAGTATCCCAGGGGGCTCCTACAATGAGCAGTTCTTC. Translated: CASSIPGGSYNEQFF. Looking up the rest from reference TRBV19 and TRBJ2-1 gives the full variable domain: DGGITQSPKYLFRKEGQNVTLSCEQNLNHDAMYWYRQDPGQGLRLIYYSQIVNDFQKGDIAEGYSVSREKKESFPLTVTSAQKNPTAFYLCASSIPGGSYNEQFFGPGTRLTVL.